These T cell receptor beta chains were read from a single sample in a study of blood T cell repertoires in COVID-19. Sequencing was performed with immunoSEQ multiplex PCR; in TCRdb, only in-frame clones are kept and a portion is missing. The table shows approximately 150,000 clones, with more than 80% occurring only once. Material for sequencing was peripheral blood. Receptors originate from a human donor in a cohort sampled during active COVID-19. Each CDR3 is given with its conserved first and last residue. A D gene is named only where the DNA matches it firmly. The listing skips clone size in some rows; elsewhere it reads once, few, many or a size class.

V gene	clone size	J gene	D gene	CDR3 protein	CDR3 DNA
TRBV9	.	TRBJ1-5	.	CASSVSGESNQPQHF	TGTGCCAGCAGCGTGTCCGGGGAGAGCAATCAGCCCCAGCATTTT
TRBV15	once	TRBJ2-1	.	CATSRDKGFQSSEQFF	TGTGCCACCAGCAGAGATAAGGGGTTCCAAAGTAGTGAGCAGTTCTTC
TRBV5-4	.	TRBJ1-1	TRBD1	CASSRYRGTNTEAFF	TGTGCCAGCAGCCGCTACAGGGGGACGAACACTGAAGCTTTCTTT
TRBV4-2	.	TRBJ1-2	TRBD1	CASSNPGQHYGYTF	TGTGCCAGCAGCAATCCGGGACAGCACTATGGCTACACCTTC
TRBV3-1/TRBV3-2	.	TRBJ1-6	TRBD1	CASSRLPGTVNSPLHF	TGTGCCAGCAGCCGCCTTCCAGGGACAGTTAATTCACCCCTCCACTTT
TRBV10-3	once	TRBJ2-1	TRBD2	CASTSAGAYNEQFF	TGTGCCTCCACTAGCGCGGGTGCCTACAATGAGCAGTTCTTC
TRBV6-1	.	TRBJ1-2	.	CASSEGQAVHGYTF	TGTGCCAGCAGTGAAGGGCAGGCCGTCCATGGCTACACCTTC
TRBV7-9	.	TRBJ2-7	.	CASRGEGYEQYF	TGTGCCAGCAGGGGTGAGGGCTACGAGCAGTACTTC
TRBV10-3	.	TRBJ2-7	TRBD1	CAISDSPGQGVYEQYF	TGTGCCATCAGTGACTCCCCGGGACAGGGAGTATACGAGCAGTACTTC
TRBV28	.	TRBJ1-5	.	CASSLNGFGAPGDQPQHF	TGTGCCAGCAGTTTAAACGGCTTCGGGGCCCCAGGGGATCAGCCCCAGCATTTT
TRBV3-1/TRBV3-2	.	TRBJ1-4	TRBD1	CASSQVHGTGYAKVATNEKLFF	TGTGCCAGCAGCCAAGTCCACGGGACAGGGTATGCGAAGGTTGCAACTAATGAAAAACTGTTTTTT
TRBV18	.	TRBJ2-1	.	CASSPAQRSALGNEQFF	TGTGCCAGCTCCCCAGCCCAGAGGTCGGCGTTGGGCAATGAGCAGTTCTTC
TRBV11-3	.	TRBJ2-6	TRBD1	CASSPWGRGHIGANVLTF	TGTGCCAGCAGCCCCTGGGGCAGGGGGCATATCGGGGCCAACGTCCTGACTTTC
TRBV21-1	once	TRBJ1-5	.	CASSNRDRDAYSNQPQHF	TGTGCCAGCAGCAACCGGGACAGGGACGCTTATAGCAATCAGCCCCAGCATTTT